Sequencing of this T cell receptor (beta chain) was carried out in a study of post-analysis software for immune sequencing data. Study information: Relapsing-remitting, secondary progressive and progressive-relapsing forms of multiple sclerosis all featured among disease courses.

cDNA libraries for TCR beta contained unique molecular identifiers. TCRdb re-called the PCR reads with MiXCR, one entry per CDR3 protein. The data contain about 680,000 distinct CDR3 sequences, around 64% of them singletons. The length of the CDR3 is 15 residues. V lost 6 bases to trimming and J lost 0 bases, with 15 bases between them. Findings and limits, study-wide: There were roughly 5 TRBV segments more frequent in patients than controls, and TRBV5-6, TRBV5-1 and TRBV20-1 were among them. Significantly lower normalized Chao1 diversity was seen in multiple sclerosis patients than in controls.

Remarks on this clonotype: Its antigen is still unknown.

This sequence was found in a girl aged 2 to 9 with multiple sclerosis. Sequences were obtained from blood. The chain recombines TRBV12-3 or TRBV12-4 with TRBJ2-7, with a weak D call TRBD1 (5 bases). Written as DNA, the CDR3 is TGTGCCAGCAGCTTCCCAACAGGATCCTCCTACGAGCAGTACTTC. The encoded protein is CASSFPTGSSYEQYF.